The text below deals with one T cell receptor (beta chain). This clonotype is judged medium-sized (0.01 to 0.1%). Its antigen is still unknown. No clone much larger than this one lies a single base away; base qualities are absent. A constant-region primer and ProtoScript II reverse transcriptase were used to reverse-transcribe TCRbeta-specific cDNA from around 530 ng total RNA. The TCRbeta libraries were prepared through three rounds of nested multiplex PCR following a slightly modified ARM-PCR procedure. Each of the first two PCR rounds ran for around 10 cycles using multiplex TRBV1-TRBV30 forward primers together with a Cbeta reverse primer. A final 25-cycle PCR with Deep VentR polymerase added sample barcodes and Illumina adapters. Before sequencing, amplicons of 200-500 bp were gel-purified using a QIAquick gel extraction kit. An Illumina HiSeq 2500 was used to sequence the TCRbeta amplicons, generating 250-bp paired-end reads. As for the authors' bioinformatics: To recover full CDR3 sequences, reads were quality-trimmed using Trimmomatic v0.33 and paired reads were then merged using FLASH v1.2.11. MiGEC v1.2.1b assigned V, D and J germline segments to the rearranged TCRbeta sequences. Clonotype statistics and Shannon-Wiener diversity indices were calculated with VDJtools v1.0.0. Except for diversity analysis, only the 250 most abundant clonotypes of each sample were used in subsequent analyses to reduce sampling bias. The raw public data were reprocessed by TCRdb itself: fastp quality trimming at Q25, MiXCR clonotype calling, in-frame beta chains only. One record per CDR3 amino acid sequence lists the most common genes and DNA. It is TCRdb's table, rather than the study itself, that gives the V and J calls and clone size. The table for this sample lists fewer than 250,000 distinct CDR3 sequences; approximately 64% of them were counted only once. Together, the top ten hold about 7.1% of the sample.

Relative to germline, V is missing 2 bases and J is missing 3 bases, with 7 bases of the junction outside any gene match. The CDR3 holds 15 amino acids from the cysteine to the phenylalanine. Only CDR3 DNA remains: 45 bases, in frame from the first base. The germline V gene (reference sequence) specifies SGHAT as CDR1 and FQDESV as CDR2. This sample stems from a study of tumor-infiltrating lymphocytes in primary liver carcinoma (dated by TCRdb to the late 2010s). Looking at the study overall: Between late 2015 and early 2016, 5 or 6 patients in China with histopathologically diagnosed primary liver carcinoma had their tumors surgically resected. Of the five patients, three men and two women aged 30 to 69 years, four had hepatocellular carcinoma and one had combined HCC and intrahepatic cholangiocarcinoma. The five patients had tumors staged T1-T3 N0M0, with maximum diameters ranging from about 4.2 to 11 cm. Samples yielded roughly 3.65 to 7.5 million productive TCRbeta reads; read depth did not differ significantly between tissue types. The study combined TCRbeta repertoire sequencing, expression microarrays and whole-exome sequencing across five regions of each liver tumor, with adjacent normal tissue and blood. A total of about 35 specimens from 5 patients underwent TCRbeta repertoire sequencing, comprising around 25 tumor regions, 5 adjacent noncancerous liver tissues and 5 peripheral blood samples. Reproducibility between technical replicate repertoires was high, with correlation coefficients above 0.98 and mean shared-clone rates approximately 0.88. What the work shows at the level of the full study, not this receptor alone: Consistent with antigen-driven expansion, pairs of tumor regions showed higher repertoire overlap (mean roughly 35%) than either tumor-adjacent pairs (around 17%) or tumor-blood pairs (approximately 14%). A significantly larger repertoire fraction was made up by the top 250 clones in tumors than in blood (p = 0.039). Because sequencing covered only the TCR beta chain and unpaired alpha chains were not captured, true repertoire diversity is likely underestimated. Comparison of CD4+ and CD8+ T cell repertoires was precluded by the use of bulk unsorted samples. The study included only 4 to 6 patients, and the authors note findings should be validated in a larger study.

TRIzol reagent was used to extract blood RNA from unsorted whole blood, while the DNeasy Blood & Tissue kit provided the germline DNA. At the time of sampling, the patients had chronic HBV infection and had not received any treatment. Before surgery, about 4 milliliters of peripheral blood were collected into K2EDTA tubes. This TCR was sampled from an older woman with primary liver carcinoma and hepatitis B virus infection. Sequenced material: peripheral blood. The V and J segments used are TRBV11-1 and TRBJ2-7; 7 bases in between match TRBD1. The CDR3 region: CASSLRTGGSYEQYF. The bases are TGTGCCAGCAGCTTAAGGACAGGTGGAAGCTACGAGCAGTACTTC.